The clone carrying this T cell receptor beta chain is a singleton in its sample. Its antigen is still unknown. Germline V CDR1 and CDR2: KGHSH, LQKENI. The CDR3 loop spans 15 amino acids. Trimming at V came to 3 bases and at J to 5 bases, leaving 6 bases not matched to a gene. Clones were read by immunoSEQ multiplex PCR, and TCRdb kept only the in-frame ones, dropping some. Among 200,000 to 300,000 clones listed, roughly 85% were seen once. The source of the sample is a study of Ad26.COV2.S vaccination and SARS-CoV-2 variants. Study overall: The Ad26.COV2.S arm of the COV1001 trial was where the donor was placed.

The treatment is: about 20 received Ad26.COV2.S at low or high dose, single or two shots; about 5 received placebo; per-sample allocation not given. Sample collection was performed on day 63 after the first vaccine or placebo injection. The study, taken as a whole, reports: Post-vaccination breadth of spike-specific CD8+ and CD4+ T cell responses was reportedly substantial. An underestimation of total T cell responses may have resulted from the TCR breadth and depth analyses.

This chain uses TRBV18 with TRBJ2-1; TRBD1 aligns across 8 bases. This sample comprised peripheral blood, obtained in a trial of Ad26.COV2.S vaccine versus placebo. This clonotype was sampled from a person aged 18 to 65 who received the Ad26.COV2.S COVID-19 vaccine or a placebo. CDR3 sequence: CASSPGQGSDNEQFF. CDR3 nucleotides: TGTGCCAGCTCACCTGGACAGGGATCGGACAATGAGCAGTTCTTC.